This TCR beta chain was sequenced in a study of T cells in Graves' hyperthyroidism and ophthalmopathy. Findings and caveats of the study: Ophthalmopathy and stable hyperthyroidism were separated by a 13 V-J model. Most expanded thyroid clonotypes above 0.001 recurred in blood.

Trimming took off 5 bases at V and 3 bases at J, with 14 bases between the two ends. CDR1 and CDR2 (germline): LGHDT, YNNKEL (reference sequence). The CDR3 covers 14 residues. At least ten counts were recorded for this clonotype. Its specificity is unknown. Amplification of TCR beta CDR3 regions was performed using RNA transcripts as template. A set of HTBI primers served as the primers for a first-round RT-PCR of the TCR CDR3. One entry per CDR3 protein results from TCRdb running MiXCR on the multiplex PCR reads. The sample has 350,000 or so distinct CDR3 sequences, 15% to 20% seen once. Using around 10 ml of fresh peripheral blood, PBMCs were prepared.

Sequencing input: blood. The J gene is TRBJ2-7, the V gene TRBV3-1; tentative D call: TRBD1 (5 bases). This TCR derives from a woman aged 25 to 39 with Graves' hyperthyroidism that later progressed to Graves' ophthalmopathy. CDR3 nucleotides: TGTGCCAGCAGCTTTAAGGGGCTTCACTACGAGCAGTACTTC. Encoded protein: CASSFKGLHYEQYF.